This T cell receptor (beta chain) derives from a study of breast tumors, draining lymph nodes, adjacent tissues. The germline V gene has CDR1 SNHLY and CDR2 FYNNEI. The CDR3 contains 13 residues. V lost 3 bases, J lost 3 bases, and 6 bases lay in between. Axillary draining lymph nodes of breast cancer patients supplied the node samples. TCRdb called the multiplex PCR reads again in MiXCR, with one record for every CDR3 protein. This table holds some 120,000 distinct CDR3 sequences, just under 20% found once. Many counts were recorded for this clonotype. Sample: axillary lymph node tissue. The V and J genes are TRBV2 and TRBJ1-5; D is undetermined. This receptor was identified in a female donor with breast cancer. Some clones in this sample may be carry-over from other donors' samples. The CDR3 nucleotides are TGTGCCAGCAGTGATCCCGACAATCAGCCCCAGCATTTT. Translated, it gives CASSDPDNQPQHF.